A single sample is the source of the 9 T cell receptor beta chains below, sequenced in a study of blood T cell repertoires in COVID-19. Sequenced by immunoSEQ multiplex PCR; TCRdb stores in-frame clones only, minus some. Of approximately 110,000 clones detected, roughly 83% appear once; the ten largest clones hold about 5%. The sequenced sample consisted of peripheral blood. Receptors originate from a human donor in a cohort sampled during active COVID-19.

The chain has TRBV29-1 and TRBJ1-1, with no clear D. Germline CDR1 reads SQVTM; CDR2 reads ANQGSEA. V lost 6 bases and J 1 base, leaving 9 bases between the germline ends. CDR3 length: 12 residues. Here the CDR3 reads CSVLGGNTEAFF. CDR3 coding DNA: TGCAGCGTCCTAGGAGGGAACACTGAAGCTTTCTTT.

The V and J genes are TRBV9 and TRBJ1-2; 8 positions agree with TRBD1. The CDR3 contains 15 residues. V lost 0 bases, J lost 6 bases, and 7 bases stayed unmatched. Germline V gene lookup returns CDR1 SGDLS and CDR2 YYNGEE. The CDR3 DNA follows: TGTGCCAGCAGCGTAGCCGACGCAGGGGGCGATGGCTACACCTTC. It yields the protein CASSVADAGGDGYTF.

The CDR3 region is CASSPRLISGKNEQYF. The CDR3 bases are TGTGCCAGCAGCCCCCGCTTAATTAGCGGGAAGAACGAGCAGTACTTC. V and J are TRBV11-2 and TRBJ2-7; 8 bases are a match to TRBD2. Losses at the gene ends were 5 bases for V and 5 bases for J; bases not matched to a gene: 14. CDR1 SGHAT and CDR2 FQNNGV come from the germline V gene. This CDR3 is 16 amino acids long.

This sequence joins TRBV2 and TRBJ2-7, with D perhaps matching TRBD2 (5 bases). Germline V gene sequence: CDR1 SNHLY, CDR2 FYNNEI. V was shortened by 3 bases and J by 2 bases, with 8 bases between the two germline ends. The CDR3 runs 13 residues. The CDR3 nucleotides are TGTGCCAGCAGTGACGAGGGCACCTACGAGCAGTACTTC. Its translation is CASSDEGTYEQYF.

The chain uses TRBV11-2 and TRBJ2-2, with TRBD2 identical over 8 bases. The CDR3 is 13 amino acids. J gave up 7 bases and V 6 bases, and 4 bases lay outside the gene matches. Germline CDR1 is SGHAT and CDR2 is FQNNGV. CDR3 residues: CASRAGAGGELFF. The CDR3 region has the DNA TGTGCCAGCAGAGCGGGAGCGGGCGGGGAGCTGTTTTTT.

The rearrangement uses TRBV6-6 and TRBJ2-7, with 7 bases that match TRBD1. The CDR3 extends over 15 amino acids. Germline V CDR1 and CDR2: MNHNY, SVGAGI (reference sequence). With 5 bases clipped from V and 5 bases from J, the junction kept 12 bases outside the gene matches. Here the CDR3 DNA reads TGTGCCAGCAGTGACCCGACAGGGAGTGGCGACGAGCAGTACTTC. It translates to CASSDPTGSGDEQYF.

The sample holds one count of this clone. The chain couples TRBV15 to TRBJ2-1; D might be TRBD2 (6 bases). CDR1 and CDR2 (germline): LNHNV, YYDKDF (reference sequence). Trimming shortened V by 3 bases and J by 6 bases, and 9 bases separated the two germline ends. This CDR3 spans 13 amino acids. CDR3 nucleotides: TGTGCCACCAGCAGTGGGAGGCGCAATGAGCAGTTCTTC. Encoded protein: CATSSGRRNEQFF.

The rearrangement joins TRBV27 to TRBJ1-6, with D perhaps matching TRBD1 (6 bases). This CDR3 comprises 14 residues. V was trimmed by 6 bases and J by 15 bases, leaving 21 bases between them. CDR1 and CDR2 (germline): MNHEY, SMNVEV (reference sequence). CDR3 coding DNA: TGTGCCAGCAGACTCACAGGGCTCGAAGGGCACCTCCACTTT. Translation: CASRLTGLEGHLHF.

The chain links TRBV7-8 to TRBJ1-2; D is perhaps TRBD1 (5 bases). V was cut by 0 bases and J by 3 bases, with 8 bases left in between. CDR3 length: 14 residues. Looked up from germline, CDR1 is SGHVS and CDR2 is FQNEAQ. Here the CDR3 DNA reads TGTGCCAGCAGCTTAGCCCTGACAGACTATGGCTACACCTTC. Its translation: CASSLALTDYGYTF.